The 10 T cell receptor beta chains in this list originate from one sample, sequenced in a study of blood T cell repertoires in COVID-19. The protocol was immunoSEQ multiplex PCR, while the TCRdb copy is restricted to in-frame clones and leaves out a portion. The data hold 55,000 to 70,000 clones, with about 81% observed a single time. The sequenced material came from peripheral blood. The receptors were gathered from a man older than 75 with acute or convalescent COVID-19.

This rearrangement joins TRBV10-3 to TRBJ2-7, with D perhaps TRBD1 (6 bases). Trimming left V 10 bases short and J 5 bases short, with 18 bases between. The CDR3 is made up of 13 amino acids. Germline V lookup: CDR1 ENHRY, CDR2 SYGVKD. In DNA, the CDR3 is TGTGCCACCAAGGACAGCCAGGGCCACGAGCAGTACTTC. Its translation: CATKDSQGHEQYF.

V usage is TRBV20-1 and J usage is TRBJ2-1; 9 nucleotides align to TRBD2. CDR1 is DFQATT, CDR2 SNEGSKA, per germline (reference sequence). V trimming: 3 bases; J trimming: 0 bases; junction bases outside the gene matches: 12. The CDR3 has 18 residues. The DNA for the CDR3 is TGCAGTGCTAGTGCCGGGACTAGCTTTTTTTCCTCCTACAATGAGCAGTTCTTC. Translated, it gives CSASAGTSFFSSYNEQFF.

The V gene is TRBV6-6, the J gene TRBJ2-7; 7 bases match TRBD2. The J segment lost 3 bases and the V segment lost 10 bases, leaving 6 bases of the junction unmatched. Germline V CDR1 and CDR2: MNHNY, SVGAGI (reference sequence). The CDR3 is 12 amino acids. This CDR3 is CATNTGGYEQYF. The CDR3 DNA reads TGTGCCACGAACACGGGGGGCTACGAGCAGTACTTC.

The gene calls are TRBV4-2 and TRBJ2-7, with 11 bases that match TRBD2. V shed 0 bases and J 4 bases; nucleotides not matched to a gene: 5. This CDR3 region has 16 residues. CDR1 LGHNA and CDR2 YNFKEQ come from the germline V gene. The DNA of the CDR3 is TGTGCCAGCAGCCAAGAGCTAGCGGGAGGTGTTTACGAGCAGTACTTC. The encoded protein is CASSQELAGGVYEQYF.

The chain uses TRBV30 and TRBJ1-3, with TRBD1 identical over 8 bases. The CDR3 has 15 residues. Germline V lookup: CDR1 GTSNPN, CDR2 SVGIG (reference sequence). J lost 1 base, V lost 8 bases, and 10 bases had no gene match. In DNA form, the CDR3 reads TGTGCCCGCGGACAGGGAGGTCGTTCTGGAAACACCATATATTTT. It yields the protein CARGQGGRSGNTIYF.

Comment on this clone: No DNA is shown, since the ends of the CDR3 on it are uncertain; the CDR3 is the one TCRdb lists. The chain uses TRBV28 and TRBJ2-6; no check of the table's D call, TRBD2, against the DNA was made. The CDR3 spans 15 residues, counting both ends. Germline CDR1 is MDHEN and CDR2 is SYDVKM. The CDR3 is CATREGTFGANVLTF.

The V gene is TRBV6-2 or TRBV6-3, the J gene TRBJ1-1; D is perhaps TRBD1 (6 bases). Per the germline V gene, CDR1 is MNHEY and CDR2 is SVGEGT. V was clipped by 2 bases and J by 7 bases, with 26 bases between them. The CDR3 extends over 18 amino acids. The CDR3 here is CASSYTPENRQVGDEAFF. As DNA, the CDR3 is TGTGCCAGCAGTTACACCCCTGAAAACCGACAGGTTGGAGATGAAGCTTTCTTT.

V usage is TRBV20-1 and J usage is TRBJ1-2; D ambiguous. Trimming shortened V by 5 bases and J by 8 bases, and 12 bases separated the two germline ends. Germline V gene lookup returns CDR1 DFQATT and CDR2 SNEGSKA (reference sequence). This CDR3 comprises 11 residues. CDR3 in DNA: TGCAGTGCTCGGGAGGCCCGCGGCTACACCTTC. This gives the protein CSAREARGYTF.

The V call is TRBV3-1 (or the pseudogene TRBV3-2), the J call TRBJ1-3, with a tentative D call TRBD1 (6 bases). Looked up from germline, CDR1 is LGHDT and CDR2 is YNNKEL (reference sequence). The germline V and J ends were trimmed by 6 bases and 7 bases, with 10 bases remaining between them. The CDR3 is made up of 12 amino acids. The CDR3 coding sequence is TGTGCCAGCAGGGCACAGGGCAACACCATATATTTT. It is translated as CASRAQGNTIYF.

The chain recombines TRBV5-4 with TRBJ2-5; 8 bases fit TRBD1. The germline V gene has CDR1 SGHNT and CDR2 YYREEE (reference sequence). V gave up 3 bases and J gave up 3 bases; unmatched junction bases: 1. The CDR3 consists of 13 residues. The CDR3 region has the DNA TGTGCCAGCAGCTCGGGACAGGAAGAGACCCAGTACTTC. It translates to CASSSGQEETQYF.